The 17 T cell receptor beta chains in this list originate from one sample, sequenced in a study of spatial heterogeneity in lung cancer. Specified time point: sample taken at primary tumor resection. TCRdb fed the 5' RACE reads into MiXCR, producing one record per CDR3 protein. The sample contains fewer than 45,000 distinct CDR3 sequences, approximately 6.3% of which appear only once. Specimen: PBMCs, collected at surgery. These receptors were obtained from a female donor with early-stage non-small cell lung cancer.

The V call is TRBV2, the J call TRBJ2-5, with TRBD2 matching 8 bases. The CDR3 runs 14 residues. The ends lost 4 bases at V and 5 bases at J; junction bases unmatched: 6. CDR1 and CDR2 (germline): SNHLY, FYNNEI. CDR3 sequence: CASSGETSGETQYF. The CDR3 DNA reads TGTGCCAGCAGTGGAGAAACTAGCGGTGAGACCCAGTACTTC.

The CDR3 loop is CASSYSQISSGNTIYF. The CDR3 region has the DNA TGTGCCAGCAGTTACTCGCAGATTAGCTCTGGAAACACCATATATTTT. The chain recombines TRBV6-5 with TRBJ1-3; D is ambiguous. The CDR3 runs to 16 residues. Germline CDR1 is MNHEY and CDR2 is SVGAGI. Deletions cut 0 bases from V and 0 bases from J, with 9 bases between.

The rearrangement joins TRBV7-2 to TRBJ2-5; possibly TRBD2 for D (7 bases). The CDR3 consists of 15 residues. The germline V gene encodes CDR1 SGHTA and CDR2 FQGNSA. V lost 6 bases and J 1 base, leaving 15 bases between the germline ends. CDR3 coding DNA: TGTGCCAGCAGGTCGATCGGGGGGCTCCAAGAGACCCAGTACTTC. This codes for CASRSIGGLQETQYF. The variable domain in full, completed from reference TRBV7-2 and TRBJ2-5, reads GAGVSQSPSNKVTEKGKDVELRCDPISGHTALYWYRQSLGQGLEFLIYFQGNSAPDKSGLPSDRFSAERTGGSVSTLTIQRTQQEDSAVYLCASRSIGGLQETQYFGPGTRLLVL.

This clonotype was observed at least ten times. J is TRBJ1-1 and V is TRBV20-1, with 8 bases fitting TRBD1. V shed 3 bases, J shed 1 base, and the junction held 4 bases outside the gene matches. The length of the CDR3 is 14 residues. Germline V CDR1 and CDR2: DFQATT, SNEGSKA (reference sequence). This CDR3 reads CSARGGQANTEAFF. The CDR3 DNA reads TGCAGTGCTAGGGGGGGACAGGCGAACACTGAAGCTTTCTTT.

The chain combines TRBV7-9 with TRBJ2-3, with 9 bases fitting TRBD2. CDR3 length: 16 residues. From germline, CDR1 is SEHNR and CDR2 FQNEAQ (reference sequence). V shed 3 bases and J 4 bases; nucleotides not matched to a gene: 8. The CDR3, as DNA: TGTGCCAGCAGCTTTGTGGCGGGGGGGCCGGCAGATACGCAGTATTTT. Translation: CASSFVAGGPADTQYF.

Many counts were recorded for this clonotype. V is TRBV12-3 or TRBV12-4 and J is TRBJ1-4, with D unresolved. Trimming pared 4 bases from V and 7 bases from J, leaving 16 bases between. The CDR3 extends over 15 amino acids. The CDR3 region has the DNA TGTGCCAGCAGTTCCGTAGGTGGCCCGGGTGAAAAACTGTTTTTT. Residues: CASSSVGGPGEKLFF.

In this sample, this clonotype turned up a few times. This chain uses TRBV6-2 or TRBV6-3 with TRBJ2-1, with 9 bases identical to TRBD1. The CDR3 is made up of 16 amino acids. Germline lookup yields CDR1 MNHEY and CDR2 SVGEGT. Trimming at V came to 2 bases and at J to 5 bases, leaving 7 bases not matched to a gene. The DNA for the CDR3 is TGTGCCAGCAGTTACCCACGGACAGGGGCTGACAATGAGCAGTTCTTC. It specifies CASSYPRTGADNEQFF.

This clonotype has just a few counts. V usage is TRBV12-3 or TRBV12-4 and J usage is TRBJ1-2, with D uncertain. The germline V and J ends were trimmed by 4 bases and 0 bases, with 9 bases remaining between them. CDR3 size: 14 residues. This chain's CDR3 is CASSSGGTNYGYTF. DNA for the CDR3: TGTGCCAGCAGTTCTGGCGGGACTAACTATGGCTACACCTTC.

This clonotype was seen ten or more times. The rearrangement joins TRBV12-3 or TRBV12-4 to TRBJ2-1; a weak D match, TRBD2 (6 bases). CDR3 length: 13 amino acids. Between the trimmed V and J ends, which lost 6 bases and 4 bases, there was a span of 10 bases. The CDR3 loop reads CASRGDSYNEQFF. DNA for the CDR3: TGTGCCAGCAGGGGGGACTCTTACAATGAGCAGTTCTTC.

This clonotype was seen repeatedly, ten times or more. The chain has TRBV10-3 and TRBJ2-3, with D tentatively TRBD1 or TRBD2 (6 bases each). Germline CDR1 is ENHRY and CDR2 is SYGVKD. V was clipped by 0 bases and J by 8 bases, with 9 bases between them. CDR3 size: 13 residues. The CDR3 region has the DNA TGTGCCATCAGTGAGTCAGGGGGAGGTACGCAGTATTTT. Its protein product is CAISESGGGTQYF.

This clonotype was picked up a small number of times. The chain recombines TRBV20-1 with TRBJ2-7; D might be TRBD1 or TRBD2, each matching 8 bases. The V gene's germline CDR1 is DFQATT and CDR2 SNEGSKA (reference sequence). This CDR3 has 18 residues. V lost 5 bases and J lost 5, with 31 bases in between. The DNA for the CDR3 is TGCAGTGCTGAGCGGGGGACAGGTAGCCTCCTCGCTCCTCACGAGCAGTACTTC. Translating it yields CSAERGTGSLLAPHEQYF.

This clonotype was picked up many times. The V and J genes are TRBV29-1 and TRBJ2-1; 8 bases agree with TRBD2. The V gene's germline CDR1 is SQVTM and CDR2 ANQGSEA. CDR3 size: 14 residues. V shed 8 bases and J 12 bases; nucleotides not matched to a gene: 18. CDR3 coding DNA: TGCAGCCTCCCCGCGGGGGGCATCTCTCCCAGGCAGTTCTTC. It codes for CSLPAGGISPRQFF.

This clonotype was detected ten times or more. J is TRBJ1-1 and V is TRBV28; TRBD1 matches at 8 bases. Trimming cost V 9 bases and J 5 bases; bases outside gene matches: 11. CDR3 length equals 14 residues. CDR1 and CDR2 (germline): MDHEN, SYDVKM. The CDR3 DNA reads TGTGCCAGTATCTCCAGGGGGCGTGGGACTGAAGCTTTCTTT. Residues: CASISRGRGTEAFF.

On this clonotype itself: One base away lies a much larger clone, so this may be a sequencing read error. The V call is TRBV28, the J call TRBJ2-2, with D possibly matching TRBD2 (5 bases). The germline V gene encodes CDR1 MDHEN and CDR2 SYDVKM. This CDR3 has 11 amino acids. The DNA for the CDR3 is TGTGCCAGCAGTTTTGCCGGGGTGCTGTTTTTT. Its translation: CASSFAGVLFF.

This clonotype was seen at least ten times. The gene calls are TRBV5-1 and TRBJ1-2; D possibly corresponds to TRBD1 (6 bases). Trimming took 0 bases from V and 2 from J, leaving 8 bases between them. CDR1 and CDR2 from the germline V gene are SGHRS and YFSETQ. CDR3 length equals 14 residues. In DNA, the CDR3 is TGCGCCAGCAGCTTGGGACAGGCCAACTATGGCTACACCTTC. This translates into CASSLGQANYGYTF.

This clonotype was detected many times. V gene TRBV11-2 combines with J gene TRBJ2-5; possible D gene TRBD2, 7 bases. The CDR3 extends over 15 amino acids. Germline V lookup: CDR1 SGHAT, CDR2 FQNNGV. V was pared by 7 bases and J by 5 bases, with 20 bases between. The CDR3 here is CASIPNPRGGETQYF. For the CDR3, the DNA is TGTGCCAGCATCCCGAACCCCAGGGGAGGGGAGACCCAGTACTTC.

This clonotype was seen many times. The J gene is TRBJ2-3, the V gene TRBV2, with D tentatively TRBD1 (5 bases). Germline V gene lookup returns CDR1 SNHLY and CDR2 FYNNEI. This CDR3 has 13 amino acids. Deletions cut 11 bases from V and 2 bases from J, with 14 bases between. CDR3 protein: CAGFRASTDTQYF. In nucleotides, the CDR3 is TGTGCCGGTTTCAGGGCATCCACAGATACGCAGTATTTT.